These 10 T cell receptor beta chains were sequenced from one sample in a study of T cells in Graves' hyperthyroidism and ophthalmopathy. The source material, RNA transcripts, was used to amplify TCR beta CDR3 regions. First-round RT-PCR of the TCR CDR3 relied on the HTBI primer set. Via MiXCR, TCRdb re-called the multiplex PCR reads, giving one row per CDR3 protein. The table has a few hundred thousand distinct CDR3 sequences, roughly 13% seen once. Sequenced sample: blood. The receptors here all came from a woman aged 18 to 35 with Graves' hyperthyroidism.

There are a few counts of this clonotype. The V call is TRBV27, the J call TRBJ2-3; 10 bases map to TRBD2. V gave up 3 bases and J gave up 2 bases; unmatched junction bases: 2. Germline V CDR1 and CDR2: MNHEY, SMNVEV (reference sequence). CDR3 length: 15 amino acids. In nucleotides, the CDR3 is TGTGCCAGCAGTTTCACTAGCGGGATCACAGATACGCAGTATTTT. Residues: CASSFTSGITDTQYF.

The rearrangement joins TRBV27 to TRBJ2-1; unclear D gene. V dropped 3 bases and J dropped 4 bases, with 7 bases sitting between them. The germline CDR1 and CDR2 sequences are MNHEY and SMNVEV (reference sequence). The CDR3 length is 13 residues. The CDR3 DNA reads TGTGCCAGCAGTTTTGCCAGATACAATGAGCAGTTCTTC. Translated, it gives CASSFARYNEQFF.

This clonotype was seen ten or more times. The chain has TRBV28 and TRBJ1-1; D is possibly TRBD1 (5 bases). CDR3 length: 14 residues. Germline assignment: CDR1 MDHEN and CDR2 SYDVKM. Deletions cut 6 bases from V and 0 bases from J, with 11 bases between. Written as DNA, the CDR3 is TGTGCCAGCAGGCTAGGGACGGTGAACACTGAAGCTTTCTTT. It yields the protein CASRLGTVNTEAFF.

This clonotype was found a few times. This chain connects TRBV5-1 to TRBJ2-3; the D gene is possibly TRBD2 (6 bases). Germline V gives CDR1 SGHRS, CDR2 YFSETQ. V was cut by 0 bases and J by 1 base, with 12 bases left in between. The CDR3 loop spans 16 amino acids. CDR3 DNA sequence: TGCGCCAGCAGCTTGGGGACCCCGGGAGGCACAGATACGCAGTATTTT. Residues: CASSLGTPGGTDTQYF.

This clonotype came up many times. This CDR3 is CSARSASGKTYEQYF. The CDR3 DNA is TGCAGTGCCCGGAGCGCTAGCGGGAAAACCTACGAGCAGTACTTC. The rearrangement joins TRBV20-1 to TRBJ2-7; 9 positions match TRBD2. V shed 6 bases, J shed 2 bases, and the junction held 11 bases outside the gene matches. Germline V lookup: CDR1 DFQATT, CDR2 SNEGSKA (reference sequence). The CDR3 loop spans 15 amino acids.

V and J are TRBV12-3 or TRBV12-4 and TRBJ2-5, with 13 bases that match TRBD2. Trimming at V came to 5 bases and at J to 2 bases, leaving 5 bases not matched to a gene. The CDR3 runs to 16 residues. CDR3 loop: CASSILAGGRQETQYF. The CDR3 coding sequence is TGTGCCAGCAGTATACTAGCGGGAGGGCGACAAGAGACCCAGTACTTC.

In its sample, this clonotype was seen many times. The chain recombines TRBV11-2 with TRBJ1-2; the D is unclear. Trimming pared 1 base from V and 5 bases from J, leaving 5 bases between. Germline V gene sequence: CDR1 SGHAT, CDR2 FQNNGV. This CDR3 contains 12 residues. CDR3 in amino acids: CASSLGLYGYTF. CDR3 DNA: TGTGCCAGCAGCTTAGGCCTTTATGGCTACACCTTC.

In this sample, this clonotype turned up many times. CDR3 region: CASSFGGGEAFF. The CDR3 DNA reads TGTGCCAGCAGTTTTGGAGGGGGTGAAGCTTTCTTT. The chain employs TRBV28 and TRBJ1-1; tentatively, D is TRBD1 (6 bases). The V end was cut by 3 bases, the J end by 7 bases, with 9 bases between. The length of the CDR3 is 12 residues. Germline values: CDR1 MDHEN, CDR2 SYDVKM.

This clonotype occurred many times. The chain couples TRBV3-1 to TRBJ2-1; 8 bases fit TRBD2. The CDR3 spans 17 residues. CDR1 is LGHDT and CDR2 is YNNKEL in the germline V gene (reference sequence). V trimming: 3 bases; J trimming: 0 bases; junction bases outside the gene matches: 7. The CDR3 DNA is TGTGCCAGCAGCCAGGATCTTAGCGGGATCTCCTACAATGAGCAGTTCTTC. It encodes CASSQDLSGISYNEQFF.

The rearrangement uses TRBV29-1 and TRBJ2-2, with 8 bases matching TRBD2. This CDR3 region has 13 residues. Germline lookup yields CDR1 SQVTM and CDR2 ANQGSEA. V shed 5 bases, J shed 3 bases, and the junction held 2 bases outside the gene matches. CDR3 residues: CSVRREDTGELFF. The CDR3 nucleotides read TGCAGCGTTAGGCGGGAGGACACCGGGGAGCTGTTTTTT.